This paragraph reports one TCR beta chain. This record belongs to a study of blood T cell repertoires in COVID-19. This CDR3 has 12 residues. The germline gives CDR1 MNHEY, CDR2 SMNVEV (reference sequence). Trimming took off 5 bases at V and 8 bases at J, with 11 bases between the two ends. TCRdb keeps only in-frame clones here, not all; method: immunoSEQ multiplex PCR. The sample carries under 65,000 clones, 75% to 90% recorded once. Sequenced material: peripheral blood. The TCR was taken from a man between 60 and 70 years old with acute or convalescent COVID-19. The chain employs TRBV27 and TRBJ2-3; D perhaps matches TRBD2 (5 bases). The CDR3 DNA is TGTGCCAGCAGTGGCGGGTTAGGTACGCAGTATTTT. Its translation: CASSGGLGTQYF.